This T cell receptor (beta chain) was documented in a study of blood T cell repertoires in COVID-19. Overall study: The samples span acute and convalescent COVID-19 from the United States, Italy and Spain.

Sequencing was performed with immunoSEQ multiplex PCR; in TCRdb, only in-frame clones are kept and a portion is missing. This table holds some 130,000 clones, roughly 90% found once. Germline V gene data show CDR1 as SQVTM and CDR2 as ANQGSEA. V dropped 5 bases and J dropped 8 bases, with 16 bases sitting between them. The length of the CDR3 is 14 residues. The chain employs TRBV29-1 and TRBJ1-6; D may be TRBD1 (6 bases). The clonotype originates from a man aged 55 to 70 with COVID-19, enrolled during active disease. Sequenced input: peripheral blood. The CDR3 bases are TGCAGCGTTAGGAGTCAGGGGAGCGATTCACCCCTCCACTTT. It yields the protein CSVRSQGSDSPLHF.